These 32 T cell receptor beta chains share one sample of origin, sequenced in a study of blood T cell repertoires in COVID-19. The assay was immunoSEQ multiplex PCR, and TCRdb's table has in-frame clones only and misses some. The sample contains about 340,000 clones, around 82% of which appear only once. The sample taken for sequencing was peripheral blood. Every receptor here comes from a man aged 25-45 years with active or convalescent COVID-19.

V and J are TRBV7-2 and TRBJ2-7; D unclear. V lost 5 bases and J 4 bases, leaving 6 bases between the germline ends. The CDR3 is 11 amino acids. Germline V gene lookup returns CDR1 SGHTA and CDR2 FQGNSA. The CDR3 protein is CASSATYEQYF. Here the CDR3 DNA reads TGTGCCAGCAGCGCAACATACGAGCAGTACTTC.

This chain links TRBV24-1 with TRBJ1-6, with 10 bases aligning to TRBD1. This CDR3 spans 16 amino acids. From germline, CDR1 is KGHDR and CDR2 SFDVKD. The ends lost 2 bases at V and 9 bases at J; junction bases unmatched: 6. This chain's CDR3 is CATSDSRQGAGSPLHF. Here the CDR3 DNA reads TGTGCCACCAGTGATTCGCGACAGGGGGCTGGTTCACCCCTCCACTTT.

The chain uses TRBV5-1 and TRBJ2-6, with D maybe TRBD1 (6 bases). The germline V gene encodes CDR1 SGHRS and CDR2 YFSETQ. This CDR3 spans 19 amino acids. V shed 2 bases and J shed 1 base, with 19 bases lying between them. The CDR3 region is CASSLRGTRNRSGANVLTF. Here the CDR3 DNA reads TGCGCCAGCAGCTTAAGAGGGACAAGGAACCGGTCTGGGGCCAACGTCCTGACTTTC.

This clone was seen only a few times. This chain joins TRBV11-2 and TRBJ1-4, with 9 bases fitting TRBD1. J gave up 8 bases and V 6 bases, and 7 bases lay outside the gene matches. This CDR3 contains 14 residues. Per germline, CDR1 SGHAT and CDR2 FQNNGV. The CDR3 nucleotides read TGTGCCAGCAGTACCGGGACAGGGCACGAAAAACTGTTTTTT. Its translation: CASSTGTGHEKLFF.

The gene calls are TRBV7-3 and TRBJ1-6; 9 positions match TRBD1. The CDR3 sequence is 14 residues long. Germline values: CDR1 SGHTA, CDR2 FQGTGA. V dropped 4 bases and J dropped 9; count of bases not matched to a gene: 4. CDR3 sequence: CASSSGQGGSPLHF. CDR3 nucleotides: TGTGCCAGCAGCTCGGGACAGGGTGGTTCACCCCTCCACTTT.

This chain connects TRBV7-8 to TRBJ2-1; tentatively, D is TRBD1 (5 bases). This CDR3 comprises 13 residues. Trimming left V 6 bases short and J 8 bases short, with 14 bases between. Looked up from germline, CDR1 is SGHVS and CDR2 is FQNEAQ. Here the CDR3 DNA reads TGTGCCAGCAGAAACAGGCGATTGGATGAGCAGTTCTTC. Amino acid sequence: CASRNRRLDEQFF.

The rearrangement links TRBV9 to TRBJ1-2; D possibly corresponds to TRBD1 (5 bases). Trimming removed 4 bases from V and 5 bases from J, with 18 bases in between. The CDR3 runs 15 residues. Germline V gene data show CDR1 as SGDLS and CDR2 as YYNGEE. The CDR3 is CASSPNPTGTYGYTF. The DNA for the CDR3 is TGTGCCAGCAGCCCAAACCCCACAGGCACTTATGGCTACACCTTC.

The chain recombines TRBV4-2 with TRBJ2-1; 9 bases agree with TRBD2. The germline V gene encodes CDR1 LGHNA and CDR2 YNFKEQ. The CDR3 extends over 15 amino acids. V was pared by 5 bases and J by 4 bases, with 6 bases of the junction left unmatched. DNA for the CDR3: TGTGCCAGCAGCGTTGGACTAGCGAGGTACAATGAGCAGTTCTTC. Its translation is CASSVGLARYNEQFF.

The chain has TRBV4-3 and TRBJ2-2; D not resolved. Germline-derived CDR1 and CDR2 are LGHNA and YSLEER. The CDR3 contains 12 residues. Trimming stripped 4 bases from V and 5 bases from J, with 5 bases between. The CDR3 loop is CASSPTTGELFF. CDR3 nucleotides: TGCGCCAGCAGCCCGACTACCGGGGAGCTGTTTTTT.

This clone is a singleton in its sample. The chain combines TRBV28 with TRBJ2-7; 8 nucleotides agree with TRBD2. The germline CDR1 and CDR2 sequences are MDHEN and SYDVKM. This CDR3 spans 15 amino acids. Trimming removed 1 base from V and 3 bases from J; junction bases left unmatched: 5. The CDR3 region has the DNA TGTGCCAGCAGTTTATCGGGAGGGTCGGGCTACGAGCAGTACTTC. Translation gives CASSLSGGSGYEQYF.

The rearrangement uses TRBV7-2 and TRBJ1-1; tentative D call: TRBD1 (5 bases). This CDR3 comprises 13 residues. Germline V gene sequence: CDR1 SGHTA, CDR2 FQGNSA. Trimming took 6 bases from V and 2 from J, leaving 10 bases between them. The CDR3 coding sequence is TGTGCCAGCAGACGGGGGATAAACACTGAAGCTTTCTTT. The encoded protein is CASRRGINTEAFF.

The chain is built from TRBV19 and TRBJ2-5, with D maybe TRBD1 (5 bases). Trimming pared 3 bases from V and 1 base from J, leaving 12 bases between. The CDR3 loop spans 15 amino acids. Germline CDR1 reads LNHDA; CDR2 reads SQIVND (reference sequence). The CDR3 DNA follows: TGTGCCAGTAGTATTCCTCGACAGATCCAAGAGACCCAGTACTTC. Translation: CASSIPRQIQETQYF.

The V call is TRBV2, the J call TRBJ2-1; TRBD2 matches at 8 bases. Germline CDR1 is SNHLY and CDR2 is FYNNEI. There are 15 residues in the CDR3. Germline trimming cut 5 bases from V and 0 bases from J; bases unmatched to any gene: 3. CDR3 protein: CASSRGGSSYNEQFF. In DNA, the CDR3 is TGTGCCAGCAGTCGGGGGGGGAGCTCCTACAATGAGCAGTTCTTC.

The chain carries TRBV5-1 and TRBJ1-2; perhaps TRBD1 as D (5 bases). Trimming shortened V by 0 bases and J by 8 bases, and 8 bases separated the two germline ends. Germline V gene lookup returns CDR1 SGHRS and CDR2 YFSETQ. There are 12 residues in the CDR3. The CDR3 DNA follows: TGCGCCAGCAGCTTGGACAGGCGGGGCTACACCTTC. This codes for CASSLDRRGYTF.

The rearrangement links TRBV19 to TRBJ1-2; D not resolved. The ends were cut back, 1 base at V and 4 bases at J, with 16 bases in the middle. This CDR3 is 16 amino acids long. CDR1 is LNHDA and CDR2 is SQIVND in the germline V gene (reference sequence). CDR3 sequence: CASSIGALHDFYGYTF. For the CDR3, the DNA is TGTGCCAGTAGTATAGGCGCGCTCCATGACTTCTATGGCTACACCTTC. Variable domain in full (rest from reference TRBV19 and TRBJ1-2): DGGITQSPKYLFRKEGQNVTLSCEQNLNHDAMYWYRQDPGQGLRLIYYSQIVNDFQKGDIAEGYSVSREKKESFPLTVTSAQKNPTAFYLCASSIGALHDFYGYTFGSGTRLTVV.

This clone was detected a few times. The CDR3 coding sequence is TGCGCCAGCAGCCGAAATAGGGGAATCAGCGCCACTGAAGCTTTCTTT. This codes for CASSRNRGISATEAFF. The rearrangement links TRBV4-1 to TRBJ1-1, with D tentatively TRBD1 (5 bases). CDR1 is MGHRA and CDR2 is YSYEKL in the germline V gene. This CDR3 region has 16 residues. Trimming cost V 4 bases and J 4 bases, with 19 bases left between them.

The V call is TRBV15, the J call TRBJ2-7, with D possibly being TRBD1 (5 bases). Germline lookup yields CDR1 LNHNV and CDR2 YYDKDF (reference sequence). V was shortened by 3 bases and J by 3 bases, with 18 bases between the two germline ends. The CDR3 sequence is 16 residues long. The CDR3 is CATSSLQGEVVYEQYF. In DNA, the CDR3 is TGTGCCACCAGCAGCCTCCAGGGCGAAGTAGTCTACGAGCAGTACTTC.

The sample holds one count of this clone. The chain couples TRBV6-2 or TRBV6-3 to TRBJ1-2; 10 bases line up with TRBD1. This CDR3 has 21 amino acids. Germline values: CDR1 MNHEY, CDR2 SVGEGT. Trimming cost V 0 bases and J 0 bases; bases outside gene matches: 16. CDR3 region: CASSYSGDRGSTRTPNYGYTF. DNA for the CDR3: TGTGCCAGCAGTTACTCCGGGGACAGGGGTTCGACGAGGACTCCTAACTATGGCTACACCTTC.

Here the CDR3 reads CASGWTGEKGQETQYF. The CDR3 DNA is TGTGCCAGCGGCTGGACAGGGGAGAAGGGGCAAGAGACCCAGTACTTC. The chain carries TRBV10-3 and TRBJ2-5; 9 bases align to TRBD1. After removal of 10 bases from V and 2 bases from J, the junction contained 14 bases not matched to a gene. This CDR3 has 16 residues. Germline-derived CDR1 and CDR2 are ENHRY and SYGVKD.

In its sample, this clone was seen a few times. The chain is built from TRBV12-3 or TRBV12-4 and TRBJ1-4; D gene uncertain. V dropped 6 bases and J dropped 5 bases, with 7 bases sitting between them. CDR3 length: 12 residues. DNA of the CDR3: TGTGCCAGCAGGCCTAAAAATGAAAAACTGTTTTTT. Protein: CASRPKNEKLFF.

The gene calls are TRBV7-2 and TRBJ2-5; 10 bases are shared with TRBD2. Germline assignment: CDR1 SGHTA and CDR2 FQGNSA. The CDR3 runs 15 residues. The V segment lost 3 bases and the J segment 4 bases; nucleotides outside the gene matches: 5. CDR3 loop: CASSLASGGGETQYF. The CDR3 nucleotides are TGTGCCAGCAGCTTGGCTAGCGGGGGCGGAGAGACCCAGTACTTC.

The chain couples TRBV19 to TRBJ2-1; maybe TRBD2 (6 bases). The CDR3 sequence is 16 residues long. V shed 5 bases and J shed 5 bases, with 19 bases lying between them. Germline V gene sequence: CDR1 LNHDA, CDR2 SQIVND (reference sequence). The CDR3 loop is CASSYSPGSGNNEQFF. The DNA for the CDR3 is TGTGCCAGTAGTTACTCCCCGGGTAGCGGTAACAATGAGCAGTTCTTC.

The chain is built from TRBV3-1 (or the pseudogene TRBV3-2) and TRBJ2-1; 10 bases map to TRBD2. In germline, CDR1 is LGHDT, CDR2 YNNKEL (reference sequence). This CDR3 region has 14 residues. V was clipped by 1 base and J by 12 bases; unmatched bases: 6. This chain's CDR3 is CASSQVTSGVRQFF. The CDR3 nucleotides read TGTGCCAGCAGCCAAGTAACTAGCGGGGTTCGGCAGTTCTTC.

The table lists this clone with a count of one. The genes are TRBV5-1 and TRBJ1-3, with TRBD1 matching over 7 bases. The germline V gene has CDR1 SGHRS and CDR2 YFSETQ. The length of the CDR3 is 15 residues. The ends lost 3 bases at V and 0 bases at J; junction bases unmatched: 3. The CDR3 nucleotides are TGCGCCAGCAGCTCGGGACAGCTCTCTGGAAACACCATATATTTT. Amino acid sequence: CASSSGQLSGNTIYF.

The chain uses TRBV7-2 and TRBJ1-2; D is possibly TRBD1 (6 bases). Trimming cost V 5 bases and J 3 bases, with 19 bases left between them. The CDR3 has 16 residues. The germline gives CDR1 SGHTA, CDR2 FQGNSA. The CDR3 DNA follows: TGTGCCAGCAGCCTCTTCGCGACTTGGGGGCACTATGGCTACACCTTC. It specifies CASSLFATWGHYGYTF.

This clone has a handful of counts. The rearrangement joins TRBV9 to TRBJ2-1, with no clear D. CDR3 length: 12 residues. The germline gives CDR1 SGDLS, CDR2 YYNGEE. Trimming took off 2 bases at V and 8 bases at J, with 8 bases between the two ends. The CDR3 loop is CASSVYGYEQFF. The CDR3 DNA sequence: TGTGCCAGCAGCGTCTACGGGTATGAGCAGTTCTTC.

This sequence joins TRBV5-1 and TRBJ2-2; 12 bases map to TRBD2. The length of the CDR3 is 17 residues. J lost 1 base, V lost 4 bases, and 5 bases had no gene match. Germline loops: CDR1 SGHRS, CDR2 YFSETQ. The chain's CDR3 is CASSQLLAGGNTGELFF. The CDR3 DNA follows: TGCGCCAGCAGCCAATTACTAGCGGGGGGGAACACCGGGGAGCTGTTTTTT.

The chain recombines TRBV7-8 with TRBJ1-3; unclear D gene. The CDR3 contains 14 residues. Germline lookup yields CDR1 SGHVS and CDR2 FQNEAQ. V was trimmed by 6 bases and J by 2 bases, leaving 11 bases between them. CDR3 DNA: TGTGCCAGCAGGCTCGGAGAAGCTGGAAACACCATATATTTT. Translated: CASRLGEAGNTIYF. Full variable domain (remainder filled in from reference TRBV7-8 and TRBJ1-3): GAGVSQSPRYKVAKRGQDVALRCDPISGHVSLFWYQQALGQGPEFLTYFQNEAQLDKSGLPSDRFFAERPEGSVSTLKIQRTQQEDSAVYLCASRLGEAGNTIYFGEGSWLTVV.

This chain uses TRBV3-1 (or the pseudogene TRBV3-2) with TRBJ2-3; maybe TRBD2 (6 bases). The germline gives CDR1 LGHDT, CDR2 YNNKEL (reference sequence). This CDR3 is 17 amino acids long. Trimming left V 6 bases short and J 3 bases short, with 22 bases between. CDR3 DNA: TGTGCCAGCAGTCCCCGCTCTCGGAATGGAGGGACAGATACGCAGTATTTT. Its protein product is CASSPRSRNGGTDTQYF.

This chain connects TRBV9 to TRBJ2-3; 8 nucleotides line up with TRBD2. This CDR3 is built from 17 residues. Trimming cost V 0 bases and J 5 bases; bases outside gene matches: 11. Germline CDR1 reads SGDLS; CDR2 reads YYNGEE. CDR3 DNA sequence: TGTGCCAGCAGCGTAGCGGGGGCGGCGGGAGGTATAGATACGCAGTATTTT. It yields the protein CASSVAGAAGGIDTQYF.

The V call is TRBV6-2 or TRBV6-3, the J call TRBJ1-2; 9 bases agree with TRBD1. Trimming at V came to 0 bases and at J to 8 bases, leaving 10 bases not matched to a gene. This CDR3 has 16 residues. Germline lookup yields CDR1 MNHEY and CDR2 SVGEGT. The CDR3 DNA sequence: TGTGCCAGCAGTTACTCGGGGGACAGGGTGTTTGAAGGCTACACCTTC. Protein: CASSYSGDRVFEGYTF.

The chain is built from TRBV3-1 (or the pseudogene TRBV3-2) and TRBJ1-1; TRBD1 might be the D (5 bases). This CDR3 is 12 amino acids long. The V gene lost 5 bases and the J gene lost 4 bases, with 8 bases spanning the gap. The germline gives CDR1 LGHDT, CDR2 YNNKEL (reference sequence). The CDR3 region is CASSWGGTEAFF. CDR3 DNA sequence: TGTGCCAGCAGCTGGGGGGGCACTGAAGCTTTCTTT.